This T cell receptor (beta chain) was identified in a study of blood T cell repertoires in COVID-19. TCRdb keeps only in-frame clones here, not all; method: immunoSEQ multiplex PCR. The sample lists roughly 80,000 clones, 78% occurring once. This CDR3 has 14 residues. The V end lost 1 base, the J end lost 5 bases, and 8 bases lay between the germline ends. Germline CDR1 and CDR2: LNHDA and SQIVND (reference sequence). The TCR originated in a human donor in a cohort sampled during active COVID-19. The sequenced sample was peripheral blood. The chain has TRBV19 and TRBJ2-2; D ambiguous. In nucleotides, the CDR3 is TGTGCCAGTAGTATAGGAGAACGAACCGGGGAGCTGTTTTTT. Encoded protein: CASSIGERTGELFF.